These 20 T cell receptor beta chains were all obtained from the same sample, sequenced in a study of CD8+ T cells in alopecia areata. The sequencing template was cDNA reverse transcribed from extracted RNA. Measured with immunoSEQ multiplex PCR; TCRdb has only the in-frame clones, and not every one. The sample consists of roughly 200,000 clones, approximately 60% of them appearing once. Specimen: CD8+ T cells sorted from blood. These receptors came from a human donor in good health.

The chain recombines TRBV6-5 with TRBJ1-2, with TRBD1 as a possible D gene (5 bases). V was cut by 8 bases and J by 6 bases, with 13 bases left in between. Per germline, CDR1 MNHEY and CDR2 SVGAGI. The CDR3 is made up of 12 amino acids. CDR3 residues: CASRSGLNGYTF. In DNA form, the CDR3 reads TGTGCCAGCCGCTCGGGACTAAATGGCTACACCTTC.

The chain employs TRBV14 and TRBJ2-5, with 12 nucleotides matching TRBD2. Germline trimming cut 5 bases from V and 11 bases from J; bases unmatched to any gene: 9. Germline V CDR1 and CDR2: SGHDN, FVKESK. The CDR3 spans 14 residues. CDR3 sequence (DNA): TGTGCCAGCAGCTTCCGACTAGCGGGGGACGCTCAGTACTTC. Translated: CASSFRLAGDAQYF.

This clone appeared a few times. The rearrangement joins TRBV7-6 to TRBJ2-5; TRBD2 might be the D (6 bases). Germline CDR1 reads SGHVS; CDR2 reads FNYEAQ. V was cut by 4 bases and J by 2 bases, with 14 bases left in between. This CDR3 is built from 15 residues. This CDR3 reads CASSSITGEQETQYF. The CDR3 DNA follows: TGTGCCAGCAGCTCAATTACGGGGGAGCAAGAGACCCAGTACTTC.

The chain joins TRBV5-4 to TRBJ2-5; D gene unclear. V gave up 1 base and J gave up 1 base, with 8 bases separating them. This CDR3 region has 14 residues. CDR1 and CDR2 from the germline V gene are SGHNT and YYREEE (reference sequence). CDR3 amino acids: CASSLWAVQETQYF. In DNA form, the CDR3 reads TGTGCCAGCAGCTTGTGGGCGGTCCAAGAGACCCAGTACTTC.

This clone was seen a few times. This sequence joins TRBV11-1 and TRBJ1-4; no firm D call. CDR3 length: 15 amino acids. Between the trimmed V and J ends, which lost 4 bases and 5 bases, there was a span of 14 bases. Germline values: CDR1 SGHAT, CDR2 FQDESV (reference sequence). The CDR3 region has the DNA TGTGCCAGCAGCTCACTCGACGGAGTCAATGAAAAACTGTTTTTT. Translated, it gives CASSSLDGVNEKLFF.

The chain uses TRBV29-1 and TRBJ1-3; possibly TRBD1 for D (5 bases). The V and J ends lost 4 bases and 4 bases respectively, with 11 bases between them. Germline V gene sequence: CDR1 SQVTM, CDR2 ANQGSEA. This CDR3 spans 13 amino acids. CDR3 bases: TGCAGCGTTGGTGGGGGGACCGGAAACACCATATATTTT. As protein: CSVGGGTGNTIYF.

V is TRBV7-8 and J is TRBJ2-3; D not resolved. There are 12 residues in the CDR3. The germline V gene has CDR1 SGHVS and CDR2 FQNEAQ. V shed 1 base and J shed 5 bases, with 4 bases lying between them. In DNA, the CDR3 is TGTGCCAGCAGCTTAGTGGGAGATACGCAGTATTTT. Its translation is CASSLVGDTQYF. The full variable domain, in which reference TRBV7-8 and TRBJ2-3 provide the parts outside the CDR3, is GAGVSQSPRYKVAKRGQDVALRCDPISGHVSLFWYQQALGQGPEFLTYFQNEAQLDKSGLPSDRFFAERPEGSVSTLKIQRTQQEDSAVYLCASSLVGDTQYFGPGTRLTVL.

The V and J genes are TRBV25-1 and TRBJ1-5; possibly TRBD1 for D (6 bases). The CDR3 has 13 amino acids. Trimming took 2 bases from V and 9 from J, leaving 11 bases between them. Looked up from germline, CDR1 is MGHDK and CDR2 is SYGVNS. The CDR3 nucleotides read TGTGCCAGCAGTGAACAGGGGCGGTGGCCCCAGCATTTT. As protein: CASSEQGRWPQHF.

V gene TRBV18 combines with J gene TRBJ1-2, with D unresolved. The CDR3 loop spans 14 amino acids. Germline CDR1 KGHSH, CDR2 LQKENI. With 0 bases removed from V and 7 bases from J, the gap between germline ends came to 12 bases. In nucleotides, the CDR3 is TGTGCCAGCTCACCACCTGAAGGGTACCCTGGCTACACCTTC. It codes for CASSPPEGYPGYTF.

The rearrangement uses TRBV7-9 and TRBJ1-1; D gene unclear. There are 13 residues in the CDR3. With 5 bases removed from V and 1 base from J, the gap between germline ends came to 8 bases. CDR1 and CDR2 (germline): SEHNR, FQNEAQ (reference sequence). Here the CDR3 DNA reads TGTGCCAGCAGCGCAGCGCCGAACACTGAAGCTTTCTTT. It encodes CASSAAPNTEAFF.

V usage is TRBV4-1 and J usage is TRBJ1-1; D call uncertain. Germline CDR1 is MGHRA and CDR2 is YSYEKL. V dropped 1 base and J dropped 5 bases, with 14 bases sitting between them. CDR3 length equals 15 residues. Written as DNA, the CDR3 is TGCGCCAGCAGCCAAGGGGTTAACGGGGTAACTGAAGCTTTCTTT. Its translation is CASSQGVNGVTEAFF.

In its sample, this clone was seen a few times. The chain recombines TRBV7-6 with TRBJ1-1; perhaps TRBD1 as D (5 bases). Looked up from germline, CDR1 is SGHVS and CDR2 is FNYEAQ. The CDR3 totals 15 residues. The V end lost 4 bases, the J end lost 1 base, and 13 bases lay between the germline ends. The CDR3 DNA reads TGTGCCAGCAGCTCGAGCAGGGAGGGGAACACTGAAGCTTTCTTT. Translation: CASSSSREGNTEAFF.

This sequence joins TRBV27 and TRBJ1-5; 8 positions agree with TRBD1. Trimming took 5 bases from V and 3 from J; bases not matched to a gene: 6. Germline-derived CDR1 and CDR2 are MNHEY and SMNVEV (reference sequence). The length of the CDR3 is 15 residues. In nucleotides, the CDR3 is TGTGCCAGCAGTGCGACAGGGGCCCTCAATCAGCCCCAGCATTTT. Translated, it gives CASSATGALNQPQHF.

Only a few counts were recorded for this clone. The CDR3 DNA follows: TGTGCCAGCAGTGAATATGGGCAGAACTATGGCTACACCTTC. It specifies CASSEYGQNYGYTF. The chain combines TRBV25-1 with TRBJ1-2; D gene unclear. Germline V gene lookup returns CDR1 MGHDK and CDR2 SYGVNS. Trimming shortened V by 0 bases and J by 2 bases, and 7 bases separated the two germline ends. The CDR3 has 14 residues.

This clone turned up a few times. This chain links TRBV19 with TRBJ2-7; D remains ambiguous. The CDR3 is 12 amino acids. With 6 bases removed from V and 4 bases from J, the gap between germline ends came to 10 bases. Per the germline V gene, CDR1 is LNHDA and CDR2 is SQIVND (reference sequence). CDR3 sequence: CASRSKAYEQYF. The CDR3 nucleotides read TGTGCCAGTAGATCGAAGGCTTACGAGCAGTACTTC.

This chain joins TRBV2 and TRBJ1-1, with D possibly matching TRBD1 (5 bases). From germline, CDR1 is SNHLY and CDR2 FYNNEI. V gave up 8 bases and J gave up 1 base, with 11 bases separating them. This CDR3 is built from 13 residues. CDR3 bases: TGTGCCAGCCAGGGAGAACCGAACACTGAAGCTTTCTTT. This gives the protein CASQGEPNTEAFF.

The chain has TRBV25-1 and TRBJ1-2; D uncertain. This CDR3 spans 13 amino acids. CDR1 and CDR2 (germline): MGHDK, SYGVNS. Trimming removed 5 bases at V and 3 bases at J, with 10 bases between. The CDR3 DNA reads TGTGCCAGCAGTTCTCCCTCGGACTATGGCTACACCTTC. Translation gives CASSSPSDYGYTF.

The CDR3 reads CASSSRGGQETQYF. CDR3 coding DNA: TGTGCCAGCAGTTCACGGGGGGGTCAAGAGACCCAGTACTTC. The chain employs TRBV27 and TRBJ2-5, with 8 bases identical to TRBD2. CDR1 and CDR2 from the germline V gene are MNHEY and SMNVEV (reference sequence). V shed 4 bases, J shed 2 bases, and the junction held 3 bases outside the gene matches. This CDR3 is built from 14 residues.

The gene calls are TRBV4-2 and TRBJ1-1; D is undetermined. Germline V gene sequence: CDR1 LGHNA, CDR2 YNFKEQ. CDR3 size: 12 residues. The V and J ends lost 2 bases and 8 bases respectively, with 9 bases between them. CDR3 residues: CASSQWTREAFF. The CDR3 nucleotides read TGTGCCAGCAGCCAATGGACCCGGGAAGCTTTCTTT.

V is TRBV4-1 and J is TRBJ1-2, with D uncertain. The CDR3 totals 17 residues. V lost 0 bases to trimming and J lost 0 bases, with 14 bases between them. The germline V gene has CDR1 MGHRA and CDR2 YSYEKL. As DNA, the CDR3 is TGCGCCAGCAGCCAAGATGTTCAACAGACTCCTAACTATGGCTACACCTTC. Its translation is CASSQDVQQTPNYGYTF.